The rows below give T cell receptor beta chains drawn from one sample of a study of cytomegalovirus exposure and HLA in healthy donors. TCRdb's table, derived via immunoSEQ multiplex PCR, lists solely in-frame clones and lacks some. This sample has roughly 300,000 clones, with roughly 90% found just once. The sample consisted of PBMCs. The receptors originated from a woman younger than 35 in good health and CMV-seronegative. The CDR3 runs from the conserved cysteine through the conserved F or W. D genes are given only for firm matches. Clone size is shown for a subset of rows, as once, few, many or a class of expanded clone.

TGTGCCAGTAGTGGACAGGGGGCGCAAAAACTGTTTTTT | CASSGQGAQKLFF | TRBJ1-4 | - | TRBD1 | TRBV19
TGTGCCAGCAGTTTAGGGCCCACAGTGAACACTGAAGCTTTCTTT | CASSLGPTVNTEAFF | TRBJ1-1 | - | - | TRBV27
TGTGCCAGCAGTTCTACTTCACCCCTCCACTTT | CASSSTSPLHF | TRBJ1-6 | - | - | TRBV6-5
TGTGCCAGCAGCGCCGACAGGGGGCCCCCGCACGAGCAGTACTTC | CASSADRGPPHEQYF | TRBJ2-7 | - | TRBD1 | TRBV9
TGTGCCAGCAGCTTAAACCGGGACTTAAAATACAATGAGCAGTTCTTC | CASSLNRDLKYNEQFF | TRBJ2-1 | - | - | TRBV11-2
TGCAGCGTTGTAAGGACAGGGTACGAGCAGTACTTC | CSVVRTGYEQYF | TRBJ2-7 | - | TRBD1 | TRBV29-1
TGTGCCAGCAGCGTAGGAGTCACGGGAGAGCAGTACTTC | CASSVGVTGEQYF | TRBJ2-7 | - | - | TRBV9
TGTGCCAGCAGCCAAGGCAACCGACAGGGGACTGGAAACACCATATATTTT | CASSQGNRQGTGNTIYF | TRBJ1-3 | - | TRBD1 | TRBV4-2
TGTGCCAGCAGTTTAACTACTTCAGGGGTCCAAAGCACCGGGGAGCTGTTTTTT | CASSLTTSGVQSTGELFF | TRBJ2-2 | once | - | TRBV27
TGTGCCAGCAGCCAATTTCGACAGATCGAGCAGTACTTC | CASSQFRQIEQYF | TRBJ2-7 | - | - | TRBV14
TGTGCCAGCAGCCCATGGACAGGGAATAGCAATCAGCCCCAGCATTTT | CASSPWTGNSNQPQHF | TRBJ1-5 | - | TRBD1 | TRBV27
TGTGCCAGCAGCCAAGGGGGACAGGGTACCTATTTGGTCTATGGCTACACCTTC | CASSQGGQGTYLVYGYTF | TRBJ1-2 | - | TRBD1 | TRBV14
TGTGCCAGCTCCTCGACAGACTACACCGGGGAGCTGTTTTTT | CASSSTDYTGELFF | TRBJ2-2 | - | - | TRBV18
TGTGCCAGCAGTTTACGGCGGATGGAGTTCTTC | CASSLRRMEFF | TRBJ2-1 | - | - | TRBV28
TGTGCCAGCAGTTTATTGGTGCGGCCAGGGGCTCCTAACTATGGCTACACCTTC | CASSLLVRPGAPNYGYTF | TRBJ1-2 | - | - | TRBV28
TGTGCCAGCAGTCGCAGGGGTTATGAGCAGTTCTTC | CASSRRGYEQFF | TRBJ2-1 | once | - | TRBV28
TGTGCCATAAGACCGGGACAGGTAAACACTGAAGCTTTCTTT | CAIRPGQVNTEAFF | TRBJ1-1 | - | TRBD1 | TRBV27
TGTGCCACCCTAACTAGCGGTACGCAGTATTTT | CATLTSGTQYF | TRBJ2-3 | - | TRBD2 | TRBV6-5
TGTGCCAGCAGCACATCGGGTCGGCGGGAGGGCCTTTACAATGAGCAGTTCTTC | CASSTSGRREGLYNEQFF | TRBJ2-1 | - | TRBD2 | TRBV9
TGTGCCAGCAGCTTGGGGCAGGTCTCTGGAAACACCATATATTTT | CASSLGQVSGNTIYF | TRBJ1-3 | - | - | TRBV5-6
TGTGCCAGCAGCCTTACTAGCGGGAGAAACGATGAGCAGTTCTTC | CASSLTSGRNDEQFF | TRBJ2-1 | - | TRBD2 | TRBV7-9
TGTGCCAGCAGCGTAGATAGCGGGAGGGCCTACGAGCAGTACTTC | CASSVDSGRAYEQYF | TRBJ2-7 | once | TRBD2 | TRBV9
TGTGCCAGCAGTGACTCTGGCAGCTCCTACAATGAGCAGTTCTTC | CASSDSGSSYNEQFF | TRBJ2-1 | few | - | TRBV6-4
TGTGCCAGCAGTGGTTTAGTAGGAGCGGAGTCCTACAATGAGCAGTTCTTC | CASSGLVGAESYNEQFF | TRBJ2-1 | - | - | TRBV25-1
TGCGCCAGCAGTCGGGTGACCGGGGAGCTGTTTTTT | CASSRVTGELFF | TRBJ2-2 | few | - | TRBV10-1
TGCGCCAGCAGCCCCTTAGCGGGAGTGCGAACACAAAGACCACGAAATGAGCAGTTCTTC | CASSPLAGVRTQRPRNEQFF | TRBJ2-1 | - | TRBD2 | TRBV5-1
TGTGCCATTGGACAGGGGGCCCACTATCCCCCTGAAGATACGCAGTATTTT | CAIGQGAHYPPEDTQYF | TRBJ2-3 | - | TRBD1 | TRBV6-4
TGTGCCAGCAGTTCCTTCAGGGGTGTGTCAGCTTTCTTT | CASSSFRGVSAFF | TRBJ1-1 | - | - | TRBV28
TGTGCCACCAGCAGAGGTTCAGGGGCCATTTCTTACGAGCAGTACTTC | CATSRGSGAISYEQYF | TRBJ2-7 | - | - | TRBV15
TGTGCCTGGAGGGACGAGACAGTCTTTCACTATGGCTACACCTTC | CAWRDETVFHYGYTF | TRBJ1-2 | once | - | TRBV30
TGTGCCAGTGGAGGAGCCTCCGCAGATACGCAGTATTTT | CASGGASADTQYF | TRBJ2-3 | - | - | TRBV28
TGTGCCAGCAGCCGAACGGGACAGCAGCAAAGCTCCTACAATGAGCAGTTCTTC | CASSRTGQQQSSYNEQFF | TRBJ2-1 | - | TRBD1 | TRBV14
TGCGCCAGCAGCTTAGAGGGGGCTCAGCCCCAGCATTTT | CASSLEGAQPQHF | TRBJ1-5 | - | TRBD1 | TRBV5-1
TGTGCCAGCAGCTTGGAAATAGCGGGGATAGCCTACGAGCAGTACTTC | CASSLEIAGIAYEQYF | TRBJ2-7 | - | TRBD2 | TRBV5-4
TGTGCCTGGAGTCCCGGGAGTAACTACGAGCAGTACTTC | CAWSPGSNYEQYF | TRBJ2-7 | - | - | TRBV30
TGTGCCGGTTCGCCAGGGGGGCAAGAGACCCAGTACTTC | CAGSPGGQETQYF | TRBJ2-5 | - | - | TRBV2
TGTGCCAGCAGTGGCACTGGCACAGATACGCAGTATTTT | CASSGTGTDTQYF | TRBJ2-3 | - | - | TRBV6-4
TGTGCCAGCTCCTCCCGGGGGGCGGGGGAGACCCAGTACTTC | CASSSRGAGETQYF | TRBJ2-5 | - | - | TRBV18
TGCGCCAGCAGTAAAACCGGGACAGGGACCTACGAGCAGTACTTC | CASSKTGTGTYEQYF | TRBJ2-7 | - | TRBD1 | TRBV10-2
TGTGCCAGCAGTTATCAACAGGGGGCGCGTGGCTACACCTTC | CASSYQQGARGYTF | TRBJ1-2 | once | TRBD1 | TRBV9
TGCGCCAGCAGCCACGACAGGGGGGGACCCTACGAGCAGTACTTC | CASSHDRGGPYEQYF | TRBJ2-7 | - | TRBD1 | TRBV4-3
TGTGCCAGCACACGGAGCACTGAAGCTTTCTTT | CASTRSTEAFF | TRBJ1-1 | - | - | TRBV2
TGCGCCAGCAGCGGACTAGCGGGGAACACCGGGGAGCTGTTTTTT | CASSGLAGNTGELFF | TRBJ2-2 | - | TRBD2 | TRBV5-1
TGCGCCAGCAGCCATATCGATATGGGACTAGCTCTCTACAATGAGCAGTTCTTC | CASSHIDMGLALYNEQFF | TRBJ2-1 | - | TRBD2 | TRBV4-1
TGTGCCAGCAGCCGTAGACAGGGCACAGGCTCCTACGAGCAGTACTTC | CASSRRQGTGSYEQYF | TRBJ2-7 | few | TRBD1 | TRBV28
TGTGCCAGCTCAGACAGTGTGAGCTATGGCTACACCTTC | CASSDSVSYGYTF | TRBJ1-2 | - | - | TRBV18
TGTGCCAGCAGTTCACAGGACAGGGAAGCCCCTAACCGTAACTACGAGCAGTACTTC | CASSSQDREAPNRNYEQYF | TRBJ2-7 | - | TRBD1 | TRBV28
TGTGCCAGCAGCTGGGGGACAGGGAAGAACACTGAAGCTTTCTTT | CASSWGTGKNTEAFF | TRBJ1-1 | - | TRBD1 | TRBV5-4
TGTGCCAGCAGCTTAGGACAGATGAACTATGGCTACACCTTC | CASSLGQMNYGYTF | TRBJ1-2 | - | - | TRBV13
TGTGCCAGCAATCCCCCGACGGGGGTCTCGTTGACTGAAGCTTTCTTT | CASNPPTGVSLTEAFF | TRBJ1-1 | - | - | TRBV11-2
TGTGCCAGCAGTTTAATAAGGGGTGCGGATACGCAGTATTTT | CASSLIRGADTQYF | TRBJ2-3 | once | - | TRBV27
TGTGCCAGCAGCTTCAAACATTCGGGGACTGAAGCTTTCTTT | CASSFKHSGTEAFF | TRBJ1-1 | - | - | TRBV11-2
TGCGCCAGCAGCTTTTTACAGGGTGCTGAAGCTTTCTTT | CASSFLQGAEAFF | TRBJ1-1 | - | - | TRBV5-1
TGCGCCAGCAGCTTGGTCCCCAGATCTTTCTTT | CASSLVPRSFF | TRBJ1-1 | - | - | TRBV5-1
TGTGCCAGCACCGAAGGGACTTCGCTTGGGGAGCAGTACTTC | CASTEGTSLGEQYF | TRBJ2-7 | - | - | TRBV28